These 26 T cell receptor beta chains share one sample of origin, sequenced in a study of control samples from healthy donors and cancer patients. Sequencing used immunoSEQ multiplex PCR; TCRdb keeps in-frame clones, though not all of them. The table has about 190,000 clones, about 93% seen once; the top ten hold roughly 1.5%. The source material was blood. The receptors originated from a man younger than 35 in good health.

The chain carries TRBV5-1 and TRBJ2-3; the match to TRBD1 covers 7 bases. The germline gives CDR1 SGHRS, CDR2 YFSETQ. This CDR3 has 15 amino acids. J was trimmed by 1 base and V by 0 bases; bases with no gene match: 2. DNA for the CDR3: TGCGCCAGCAGCTTGGCCCAGGGGGGCACAGATACGCAGTATTTT. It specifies CASSLAQGGTDTQYF.

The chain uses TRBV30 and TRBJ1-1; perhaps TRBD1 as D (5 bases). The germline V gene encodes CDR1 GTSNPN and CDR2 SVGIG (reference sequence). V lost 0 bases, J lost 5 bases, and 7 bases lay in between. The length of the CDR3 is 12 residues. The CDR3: CAWSVRGTEAFF. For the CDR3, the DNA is TGTGCCTGGAGTGTACGGGGGACTGAAGCTTTCTTT.

The chain's CDR3 is CASSPEQGVKLFF. DNA for the CDR3: TGTGCCAGCTCACCGGAACAGGGGGTGAAACTGTTTTTT. The genes are TRBV18 and TRBJ1-4; 8 nucleotides agree with TRBD1. CDR3 size: 13 residues. From germline, CDR1 is KGHSH and CDR2 LQKENI. The V and J ends lost 3 bases and 11 bases, in that order; junction bases with no gene match: 5.

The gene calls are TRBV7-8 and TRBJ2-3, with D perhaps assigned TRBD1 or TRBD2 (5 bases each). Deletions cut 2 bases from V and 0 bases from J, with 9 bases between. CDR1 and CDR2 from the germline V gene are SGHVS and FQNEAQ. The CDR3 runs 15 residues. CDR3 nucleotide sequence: TGTGCCAGCAGCTTAAGAGGGGAAAGCACAGATACGCAGTATTTT. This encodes CASSLRGESTDTQYF.

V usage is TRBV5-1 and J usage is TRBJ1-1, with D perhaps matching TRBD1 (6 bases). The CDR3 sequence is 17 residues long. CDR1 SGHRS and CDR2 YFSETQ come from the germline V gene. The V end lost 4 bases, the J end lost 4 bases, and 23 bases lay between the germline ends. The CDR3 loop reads CASSPQRRTDPTTEAFF. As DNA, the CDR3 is TGCGCCAGCAGCCCACAGAGACGGACAGATCCGACCACTGAAGCTTTCTTT.

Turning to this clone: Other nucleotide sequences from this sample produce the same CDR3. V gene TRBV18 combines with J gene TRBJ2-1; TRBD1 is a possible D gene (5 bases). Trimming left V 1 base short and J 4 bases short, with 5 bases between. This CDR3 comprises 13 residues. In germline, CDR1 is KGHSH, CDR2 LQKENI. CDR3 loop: CASSPQGYNEQFF. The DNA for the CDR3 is TGTGCCAGCTCACCACAGGGGTACAATGAGCAGTTCTTC. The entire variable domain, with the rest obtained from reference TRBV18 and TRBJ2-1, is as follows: NAGVMQNPRHLVRRRGQEARLRCSPMKGHSHVYWYRQLPEEGLKFMVYLQKENIIDESGMPKERFSAEFPKEGPSILRIQQVVRGDSAAYFCASSPQGYNEQFFGPGTRLTVL.

The CDR3 sequence: CASSLQVDTEAFF. The CDR3 nucleotides are TGTGCCAGCAGCTTGCAAGTGGACACTGAAGCTTTCTTT. The genes are TRBV5-6 and TRBJ1-1; D uncertain. V was trimmed by 1 base and J by 3 bases, leaving 7 bases between them. Per germline, CDR1 SGHDT and CDR2 YYEEEE. The CDR3 covers 13 residues.

The CDR3 reads CASRTGTENTEAFF. In DNA, the CDR3 is TGTGCCAGCAGAACCGGGACAGAGAACACTGAAGCTTTCTTT. The chain links TRBV6-5 to TRBJ1-1; 7 bases align to TRBD1. CDR3 length equals 14 residues. J was trimmed by 1 base and V by 6 bases; bases with no gene match: 5. Germline lookup yields CDR1 MNHEY and CDR2 SVGAGI.

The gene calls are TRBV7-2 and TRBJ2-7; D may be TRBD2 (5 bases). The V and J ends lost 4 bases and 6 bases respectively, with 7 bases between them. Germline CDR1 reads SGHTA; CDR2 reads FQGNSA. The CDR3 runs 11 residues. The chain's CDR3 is CASSSGGEQYF. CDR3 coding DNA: TGTGCCAGCAGCTCCGGAGGCGAGCAGTACTTC.

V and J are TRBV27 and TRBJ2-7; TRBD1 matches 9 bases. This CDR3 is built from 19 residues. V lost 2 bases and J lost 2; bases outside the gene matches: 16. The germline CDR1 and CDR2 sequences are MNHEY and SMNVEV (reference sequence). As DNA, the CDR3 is TGTGCCAGCAGTTTAAAGTCCGGACAGGGGTTATACAGTCCCTACGAGCAGTACTTC. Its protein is CASSLKSGQGLYSPYEQYF.

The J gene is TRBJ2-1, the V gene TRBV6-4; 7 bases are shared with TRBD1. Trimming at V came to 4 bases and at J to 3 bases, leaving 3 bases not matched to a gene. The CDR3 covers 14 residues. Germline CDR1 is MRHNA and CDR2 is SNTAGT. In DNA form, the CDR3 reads TGTGCCAGCAGTGCGCAGGGGGACTACAATGAGCAGTTCTTC. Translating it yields CASSAQGDYNEQFF.

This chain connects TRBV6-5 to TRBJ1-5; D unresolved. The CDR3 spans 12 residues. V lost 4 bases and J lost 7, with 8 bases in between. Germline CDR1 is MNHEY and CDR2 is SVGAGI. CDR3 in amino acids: CASSSLGQPQHF. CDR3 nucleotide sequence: TGTGCCAGCAGTTCCCTTGGGCAGCCCCAGCATTTT.

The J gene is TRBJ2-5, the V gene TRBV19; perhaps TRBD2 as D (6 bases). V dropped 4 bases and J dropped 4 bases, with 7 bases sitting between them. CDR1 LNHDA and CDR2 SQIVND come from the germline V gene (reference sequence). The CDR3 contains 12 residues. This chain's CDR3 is CASSKGGETQYF. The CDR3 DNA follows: TGTGCCAGTAGTAAGGGAGGAGAGACCCAGTACTTC.

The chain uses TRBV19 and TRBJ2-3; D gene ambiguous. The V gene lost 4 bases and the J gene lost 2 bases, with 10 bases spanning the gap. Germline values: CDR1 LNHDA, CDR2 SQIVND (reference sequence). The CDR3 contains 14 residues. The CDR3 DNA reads TGTGCCAGTAGTAACCGGGCCCTCACAGATACGCAGTATTTT. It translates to CASSNRALTDTQYF.

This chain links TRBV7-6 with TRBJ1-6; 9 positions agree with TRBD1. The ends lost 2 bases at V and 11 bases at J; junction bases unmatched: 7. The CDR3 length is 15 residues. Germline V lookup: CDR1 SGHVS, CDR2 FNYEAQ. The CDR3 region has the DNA TGTGCCAGCAGCTTACAACCGGGACAGGGTCCACCCCTCCACTTT. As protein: CASSLQPGQGPPLHF.

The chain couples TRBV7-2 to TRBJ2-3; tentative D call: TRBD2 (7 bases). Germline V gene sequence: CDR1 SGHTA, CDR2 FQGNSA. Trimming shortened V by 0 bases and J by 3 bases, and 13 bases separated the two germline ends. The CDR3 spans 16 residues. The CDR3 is CASSLASGGLTDTQYF. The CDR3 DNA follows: TGTGCCAGCAGCTTAGCTTCGGGGGGCTTGACAGATACGCAGTATTTT.

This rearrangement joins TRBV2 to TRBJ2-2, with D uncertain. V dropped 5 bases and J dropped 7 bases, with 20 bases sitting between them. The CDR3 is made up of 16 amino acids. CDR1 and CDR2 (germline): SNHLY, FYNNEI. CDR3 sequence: CASSHATRSGGGELFF. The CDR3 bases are TGTGCCAGCAGTCACGCAACCAGGTCAGGTGGCGGGGAGCTGTTTTTT.

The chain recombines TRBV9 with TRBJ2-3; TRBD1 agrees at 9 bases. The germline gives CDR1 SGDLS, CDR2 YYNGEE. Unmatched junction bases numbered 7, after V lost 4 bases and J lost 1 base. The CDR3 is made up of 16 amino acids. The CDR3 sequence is CASSLRDREGTDTQYF. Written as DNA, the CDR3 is TGTGCCAGCAGCCTCAGGGACAGGGAGGGCACAGATACGCAGTATTTT.

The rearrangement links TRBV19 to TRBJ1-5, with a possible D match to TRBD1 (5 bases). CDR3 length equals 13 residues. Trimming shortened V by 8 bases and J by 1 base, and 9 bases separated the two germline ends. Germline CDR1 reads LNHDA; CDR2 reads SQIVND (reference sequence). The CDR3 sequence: CASSTESNQPQHF. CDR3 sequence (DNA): TGTGCCAGTTCGACAGAGAGCAATCAGCCCCAGCATTTT.

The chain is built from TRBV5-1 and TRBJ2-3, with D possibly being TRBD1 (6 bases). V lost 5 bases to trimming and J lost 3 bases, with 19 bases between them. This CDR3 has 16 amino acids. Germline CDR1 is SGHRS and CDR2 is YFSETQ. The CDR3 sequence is CASREGSGGGTDTQYF. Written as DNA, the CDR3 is TGCGCCAGCAGGGAAGGAAGTGGGGGCGGGACAGATACGCAGTATTTT.

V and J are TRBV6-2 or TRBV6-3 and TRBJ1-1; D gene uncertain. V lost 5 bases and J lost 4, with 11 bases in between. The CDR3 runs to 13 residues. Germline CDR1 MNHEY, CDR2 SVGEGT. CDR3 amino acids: CASSPSGGTEAFF. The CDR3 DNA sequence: TGTGCCAGCAGTCCCTCAGGAGGCACTGAAGCTTTCTTT.

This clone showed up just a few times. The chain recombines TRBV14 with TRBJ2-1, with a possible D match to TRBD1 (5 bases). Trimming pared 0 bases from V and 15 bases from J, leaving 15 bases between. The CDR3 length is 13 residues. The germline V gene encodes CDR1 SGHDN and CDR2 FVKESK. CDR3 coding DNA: TGTGCCAGCAGCCAAGATGGCCGGCTGGGGCCGTTCTTC. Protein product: CASSQDGRLGPFF.

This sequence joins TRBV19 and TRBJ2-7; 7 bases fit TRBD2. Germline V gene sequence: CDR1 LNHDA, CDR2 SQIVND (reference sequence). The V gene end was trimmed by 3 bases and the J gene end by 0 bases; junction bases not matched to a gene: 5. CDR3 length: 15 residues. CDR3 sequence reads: CASSIEGGYSYEQYF. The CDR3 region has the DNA TGTGCCAGTAGTATCGAGGGAGGGTACTCCTACGAGCAGTACTTC.

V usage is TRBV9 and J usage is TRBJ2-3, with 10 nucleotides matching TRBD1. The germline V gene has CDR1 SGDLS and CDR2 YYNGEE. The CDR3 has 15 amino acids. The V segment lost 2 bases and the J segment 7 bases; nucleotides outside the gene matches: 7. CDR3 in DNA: TGTGCCAGCAGCGTTTCCGGGACAGGGGTTCATACGCAGTATTTT. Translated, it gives CASSVSGTGVHTQYF. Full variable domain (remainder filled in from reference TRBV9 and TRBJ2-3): DSGVTQTPKHLITATGQRVTLRCSPRSGDLSVYWYQQSLDQGLQFLIQYYNGEERAKGNILERFSAQQFPDLHSELNLSSLELGDSALYFCASSVSGTGVHTQYFGPGTRLTVL.

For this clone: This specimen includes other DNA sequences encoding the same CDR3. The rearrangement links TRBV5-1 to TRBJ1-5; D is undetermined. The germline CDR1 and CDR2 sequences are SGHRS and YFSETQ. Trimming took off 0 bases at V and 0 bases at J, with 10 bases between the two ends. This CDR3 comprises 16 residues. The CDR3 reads CASSLDPLNSNQPQHF. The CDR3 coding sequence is TGCGCCAGCAGCTTGGATCCGTTAAATAGCAATCAGCCCCAGCATTTT. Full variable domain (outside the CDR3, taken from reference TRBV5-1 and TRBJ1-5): KAGVTQTPRYLIKTRGQQVTLSCSPISGHRSVSWYQQTPGQGLQFLFEYFSETQRNKGNFPGRFSGRQFSNSRSEMNVSTLELGDSALYLCASSLDPLNSNQPQHFGDGTRLSIL.

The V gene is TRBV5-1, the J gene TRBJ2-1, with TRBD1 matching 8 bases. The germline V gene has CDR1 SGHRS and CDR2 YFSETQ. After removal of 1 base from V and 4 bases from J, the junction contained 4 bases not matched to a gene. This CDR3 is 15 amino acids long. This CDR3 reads CASSLRDRNYNEQFF. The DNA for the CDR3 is TGCGCCAGCAGCTTGAGGGACAGGAATTACAATGAGCAGTTCTTC.